This T cell receptor beta chain was captured in a study of T cells after yellow fever vaccination. Looking at the study overall: It was SMART-Seq v4 Ultra Low Input that prepared the fractions with low cell numbers. General observations from the study: Although the secondary response was weaker, it peaked faster, at day 5 versus 15.

The table lists this clonotype with a few counts. Its antigen is currently unknown. CDR3 length: 14 amino acids. V lost 3 bases and J 4 bases, leaving 13 bases between the germline ends. CDR1 is KGHSH and CDR2 is LQKENI in the germline V gene. TCRdb passed the 5' RACE reads through MiXCR, listing each CDR3 protein once. The table includes a few hundred thousand distinct CDR3 sequences, 15% to 20% detected once. The source was PBMCs, collected 15 days after the yellow fever booster vaccination. The rearrangement joins TRBV18 to TRBJ2-7, with D perhaps matching TRBD2 (5 bases). The TCR was taken from a man aged 30 to 39 who received the YFV17D yellow fever vaccine. The CDR3 bases are TGTGCCAGCTCACCGCTTCCTCCGGGGTACGAGCAGTACTTC. This encodes CASSPLPPGYEQYF. The full variable domain, with the rest looked up from reference TRBV18 and TRBJ2-7, is NAGVMQNPRHLVRRRGQEARLRCSPMKGHSHVYWYRQLPEEGLKFMVYLQKENIIDESGMPKERFSAEFPKEGPSILRIQQVVRGDSAAYFCASSPLPPGYEQYFGPGTRLTVT.